Detailed here is one T cell receptor beta chain. The data originate from a study of blood T cell repertoires in COVID-19. Study summary: Samples came from the United States, Italy and Spain, spanning acute and convalescent COVID-19. T cells, B-cell-depleted T cells, or PBMCs provided the cDNA or gDNA that served as material.

Unmatched junction bases numbered 10, after V lost 7 bases and J lost 6 bases. The CDR3 covers 15 residues. Germline values: CDR1 MNHEY, CDR2 SVGAGI. This table comes from immunoSEQ multiplex PCR, and its TCRdb copy is limited to in-frame clones, with some not included. The table shows under 200,000 clones, with over 75% occurring only once. This TCR was sampled from a man in his forties or fifties with acute or convalescent COVID-19. The specimen sequenced was peripheral blood. This chain uses TRBV6-5 with TRBJ1-5; TRBD1 matches 9 bases. In DNA, the CDR3 is TGTGCCAGCACACATACAGGGGGCGGGAGTCAGCCCCAGCATTTT. This sequence encodes CASTHTGGGSQPQHF.